The 3 T cell receptor beta chains below come from one sample, sequenced in a study of shared clonotypes between healthy human individuals. Sequenced by immunoSEQ multiplex PCR; TCRdb stores in-frame clones only, minus some. The sample includes about a million clones, roughly 80% seen only once; the top ten take approximately 1.5%. Material for sequencing was memory CD4+ T cells sorted from blood. Noted subset: CD45RA-negative fraction. The receptors originated from a young man in good health.

CDR3: CASSPYTLGTEAFF. The CDR3 nucleotides are TGTGCCAGCAGCCCCTACACCCTGGGAACTGAAGCTTTCTTT. The genes are TRBV6-5 and TRBJ1-1; D gene ambiguous. Germline-derived CDR1 and CDR2 are MNHEY and SVGAGI. Trimming took off 6 bases at V and 5 bases at J, with 16 bases between the two ends. This CDR3 region has 14 residues.

Worth noting for this clone: Distinct nucleotide sequences in the sample also encode this CDR3. The rearrangement joins TRBV30 to TRBJ1-5; D is undetermined. Looked up from germline, CDR1 is GTSNPN and CDR2 is SVGIG (reference sequence). The CDR3 is made up of 13 amino acids. V lost 0 bases, J lost 4 bases, and 7 bases lay in between. The CDR3 nucleotides are TGTGCCTGGAGTGTAGGAGGGAATCAGCCCCAGCATTTT. Translated, it gives CAWSVGGNQPQHF.

The V gene is TRBV11-3, the J gene TRBJ2-1; D remains unclear. The CDR3 sequence is 15 residues long. The germline V gene has CDR1 SGHNT and CDR2 YENEEA. V lost 2 bases and J 8 bases, leaving 16 bases between the germline ends. The chain's CDR3 is CASSLLPTSDDEQFF. The CDR3 DNA is TGTGCCAGCAGCTTACTCCCCACCTCGGACGATGAGCAGTTCTTC.